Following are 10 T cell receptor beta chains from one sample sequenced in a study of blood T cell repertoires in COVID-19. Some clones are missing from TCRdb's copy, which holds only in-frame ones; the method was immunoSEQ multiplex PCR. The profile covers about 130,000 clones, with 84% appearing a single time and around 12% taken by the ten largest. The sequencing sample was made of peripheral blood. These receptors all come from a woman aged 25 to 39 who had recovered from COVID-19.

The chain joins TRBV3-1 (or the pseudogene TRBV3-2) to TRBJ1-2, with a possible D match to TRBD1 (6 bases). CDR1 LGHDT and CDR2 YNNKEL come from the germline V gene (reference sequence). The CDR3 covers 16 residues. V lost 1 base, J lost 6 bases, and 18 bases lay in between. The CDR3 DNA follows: TGTGCCAGCAGCCAAGTCAACAGGGCCAGTTCCCATGGCTACACCTTC. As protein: CASSQVNRASSHGYTF.

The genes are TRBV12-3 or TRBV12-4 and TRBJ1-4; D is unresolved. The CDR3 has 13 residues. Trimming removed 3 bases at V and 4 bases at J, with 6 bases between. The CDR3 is CASSFSGNEKLFF. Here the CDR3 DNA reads TGTGCCAGCAGTTTCAGTGGTAATGAAAAACTGTTTTTT.

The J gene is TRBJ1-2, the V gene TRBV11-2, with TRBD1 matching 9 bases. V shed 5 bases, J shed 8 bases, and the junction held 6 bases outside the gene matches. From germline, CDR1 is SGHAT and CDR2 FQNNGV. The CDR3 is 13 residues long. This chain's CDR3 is CASSLDRGWGYTF. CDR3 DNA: TGTGCCAGCAGCCTGGACAGGGGCTGGGGCTACACCTTC. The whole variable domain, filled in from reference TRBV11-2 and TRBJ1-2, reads EAGVAQSPRYKIIEKRQSVAFWCNPISGHATLYWYQQILGQGPKLLIQFQNNGVVDDSQLPKDRFSAERLKGVDSTLKIQPAKLEDSAVYLCASSLDRGWGYTFGSGTRLTVV.

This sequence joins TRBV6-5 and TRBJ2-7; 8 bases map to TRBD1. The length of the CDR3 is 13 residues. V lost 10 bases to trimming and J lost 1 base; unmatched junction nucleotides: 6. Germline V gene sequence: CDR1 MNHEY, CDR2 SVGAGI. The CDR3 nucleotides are TGTGCCACTAAACAGGGGGTGTCCTACGAGCAGTACTTC. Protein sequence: CATKQGVSYEQYF.

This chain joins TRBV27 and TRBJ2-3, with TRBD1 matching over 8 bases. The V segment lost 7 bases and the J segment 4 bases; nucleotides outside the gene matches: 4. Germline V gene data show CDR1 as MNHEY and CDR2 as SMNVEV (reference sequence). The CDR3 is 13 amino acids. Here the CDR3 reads CASTRGLSDTQYF. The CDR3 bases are TGTGCCAGCACCAGGGGGCTCTCAGATACGCAGTATTTT.

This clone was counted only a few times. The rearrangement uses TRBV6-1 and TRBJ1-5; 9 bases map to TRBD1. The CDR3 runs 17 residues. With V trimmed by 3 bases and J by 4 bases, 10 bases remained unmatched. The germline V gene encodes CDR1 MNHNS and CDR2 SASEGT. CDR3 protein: CASSDITGQGPNQPQHF. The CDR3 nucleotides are TGTGCCAGCAGTGACATTACGGGACAGGGACCAAATCAGCCCCAGCATTTT.

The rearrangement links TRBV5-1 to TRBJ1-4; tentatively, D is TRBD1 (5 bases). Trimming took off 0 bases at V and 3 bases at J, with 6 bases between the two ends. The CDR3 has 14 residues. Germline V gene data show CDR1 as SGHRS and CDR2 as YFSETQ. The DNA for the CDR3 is TGCGCCAGCAGCTTGGAAGGGGCTAATGAAAAACTGTTTTTT. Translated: CASSLEGANEKLFF.

Here the CDR3 reads CASSDSLAGAPTSDNEQFF. In DNA, the CDR3 is TGTGCCAGCAGTGACAGTCTAGCGGGAGCCCCAACGAGCGATAATGAGCAGTTCTTC. The rearrangement joins TRBV6-4 to TRBJ2-1; 10 positions match TRBD2. Unmatched junction bases numbered 17, after V lost 2 bases and J lost 7 bases. CDR1 and CDR2 (germline): MRHNA, SNTAGT. The CDR3 extends over 19 amino acids.

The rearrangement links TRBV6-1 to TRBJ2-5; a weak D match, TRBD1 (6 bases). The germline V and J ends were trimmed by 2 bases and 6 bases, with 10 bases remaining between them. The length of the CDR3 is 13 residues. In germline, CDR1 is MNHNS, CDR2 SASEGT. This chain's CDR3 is CASSEQGLQTQYF. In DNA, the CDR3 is TGTGCCAGCAGTGAACAGGGGCTGCAGACCCAGTACTTC.

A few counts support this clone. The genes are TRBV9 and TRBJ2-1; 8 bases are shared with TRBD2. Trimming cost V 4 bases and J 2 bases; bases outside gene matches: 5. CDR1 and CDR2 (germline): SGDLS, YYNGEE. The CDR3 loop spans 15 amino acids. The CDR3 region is CASSQRGLTYNEQFF. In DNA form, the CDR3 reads TGTGCCAGCAGCCAGCGGGGGTTGACCTACAATGAGCAGTTCTTC.